Following are 27 T cell receptor beta chains from one sample sequenced in a study of beta chain features in type 1 diabetes. The antigens for these receptors are not known. Regarding the study as a whole: Shortening that was moderate but significant affected the TCRB CDR3s of Type 1 diabetes patients in all four CD4+ subsets.

The whole isolated RNA underwent reverse transcription, so sequencing captured expressed TCRB transcripts. The repertoire was sequenced with immunoSEQ multiplex PCR; TCRdb's copy has only in-frame clones and lacks some. The sample consists of around 280,000 clones, approximately 15% of them appearing once. Sequenced input: naive CD4+ T cells from blood. All receptors derive from a man aged 18-30 years with type 1 diabetes.

This clone was counted between two and nine times. The V call is TRBV14, the J call TRBJ2-2; D is possibly TRBD1 (5 bases). There are 15 residues in the CDR3. Germline V gene sequence: CDR1 SGHDN, CDR2 FVKESK. The V and J ends lost 2 bases and 2 bases respectively, with 9 bases between them. The CDR3 here is CASSQIQDNTGELFF. The CDR3, as DNA: TGTGCCAGCAGCCAAATACAGGATAACACCGGGGAGCTGTTTTTT.

This chain connects TRBV5-1 to TRBJ2-1; 7 bases match TRBD1. V dropped 4 bases and J dropped 4; count of bases not matched to a gene: 2. CDR1 and CDR2 from the germline V gene are SGHRS and YFSETQ. CDR3 size: 13 residues. CDR3 residues: CASSRDSYNEQFF. DNA for the CDR3: TGCGCCAGCAGCAGGGACAGTTACAATGAGCAGTTCTTC.

This clone was counted only a few times. The chain has TRBV29-1 and TRBJ1-2, with 9 bases aligning to TRBD1. The V and J ends lost 7 bases and 5 bases, in that order; junction bases with no gene match: 5. CDR1 and CDR2 from the germline V gene are SQVTM and ANQGSEA. The CDR3 sequence is 12 residues long. CDR3 nucleotide sequence: TGCAGCGGGACCGGGACAGGGTATGGCTACACCTTC. Protein product: CSGTGTGYGYTF.

The chain joins TRBV7-2 to TRBJ2-3; D is perhaps TRBD2 (5 bases). CDR1 is SGHTA, CDR2 FQGNSA, per germline. The ends were cut back, 4 bases at V and 11 bases at J, with 16 bases in the middle. This CDR3 contains 13 residues. The CDR3 protein is CASSSPVDRGQYF. CDR3 DNA sequence: TGTGCCAGCAGCTCCCCGGTTGACCGGGGGCAGTATTTT. The full variable domain, in which reference TRBV7-2 and TRBJ2-3 provide the parts outside the CDR3, is GAGVSQSPSNKVTEKGKDVELRCDPISGHTALYWYRQSLGQGLEFLIYFQGNSAPDKSGLPSDRFSAERTGGSVSTLTIQRTQQEDSAVYLCASSSPVDRGQYFGPGTRLTVL.

The chain uses TRBV28 and TRBJ2-7; TRBD2 agrees at 7 bases. The junction had 10 bases not matched to a gene; V was cut back by 6 bases and J by 2 bases. The CDR3 is 15 amino acids. Germline-derived CDR1 and CDR2 are MDHEN and SYDVKM. CDR3 nucleotide sequence: TGTGCCAGCAGCCTGGGAGGGTTCCCTACCTACGAGCAGTACTTC. This codes for CASSLGGFPTYEQYF.

The chain uses TRBV2 and TRBJ2-5; tentatively, D is TRBD2 (7 bases). The CDR3 is 14 amino acids. Between the trimmed V and J ends, which lost 9 bases and 1 base, there was a span of 15 bases. The germline gives CDR1 SNHLY, CDR2 FYNNEI. DNA for the CDR3: TGTGCCAGTGGGGGGCGGGGGCGCCAAGAGACCCAGTACTTC. It codes for CASGGRGRQETQYF. The full variable domain, in which reference TRBV2 and TRBJ2-5 provide the parts outside the CDR3, is EPEVTQTPSHQVTQMGQEVILRCVPISNHLYFYWYRQILGQKVEFLVSFYNNEISEKSEIFDDQFSVERPDGSNFTLKIRSTKLEDSAMYFCASGGRGRQETQYFGPGTRLLVL.

This clone has only a few counts. This chain connects TRBV5-1 to TRBJ1-1; D might be TRBD1 (6 bases). This CDR3 has 15 residues. Deletions cut 5 bases from V and 3 bases from J, with 17 bases between. The germline gives CDR1 SGHRS, CDR2 YFSETQ. For the CDR3, the DNA is TGCGCCAGCAGAGATAACAGGGTTTGGGACACTGAAGCTTTCTTT. It translates to CASRDNRVWDTEAFF.

The chain recombines TRBV28 with TRBJ2-7; TRBD1 agrees at 7 bases. Germline assignment: CDR1 MDHEN and CDR2 SYDVKM. V shed 6 bases and J 1 base; nucleotides not matched to a gene: 9. The CDR3 has 15 amino acids. The CDR3 region has the DNA TGTGCCAGCAGCCCCGGGACAGCCGATTCCTACGAGCAGTACTTC. This gives the protein CASSPGTADSYEQYF.

This clone was observed a few times. The rearrangement links TRBV5-1 to TRBJ2-5, with a weak D call TRBD2 (6 bases). Germline V gene sequence: CDR1 SGHRS, CDR2 YFSETQ. The CDR3 totals 14 residues. Trimming cost V 4 bases and J 2 bases, with 12 bases left between them. DNA of the CDR3: TGCGCCAGCAGCCCCGGGAGAACTCAAGAGACCCAGTACTTC. This translates into CASSPGRTQETQYF.

In this sample, this clone turned up a few times. The J gene is TRBJ2-2, the V gene TRBV7-2; 8 positions match TRBD2. The length of the CDR3 is 15 residues. CDR1 is SGHTA and CDR2 is FQGNSA in the germline V gene. V lost 5 bases and J lost 2; bases outside the gene matches: 4. The CDR3 DNA follows: TGTGCCAGCAGCGGTAGCGGGGAAAACACCGGGGAGCTGTTTTTT. Its translation is CASSGSGENTGELFF.

V and J are TRBV7-2 and TRBJ2-2; TRBD1 aligns across 7 bases. Germline trimming cut 4 bases from V and 2 bases from J; bases unmatched to any gene: 4. CDR1 and CDR2 from the germline V gene are SGHTA and FQGNSA. The CDR3 extends over 15 amino acids. Here the CDR3 DNA reads TGTGCCAGCAGCTCCCGGGACAGAAACACCGGGGAGCTGTTTTTT. This sequence encodes CASSSRDRNTGELFF.

CDR3 sequence reads: CASSDSSGQPQHF. The CDR3 bases are TGTGCCAGCAGTGATTCAAGCGGTCAGCCCCAGCATTTT. The rearrangement links TRBV2 to TRBJ1-5; D is unclear. CDR3 length equals 13 residues. Trimming left V 3 bases short and J 6 bases short, with 9 bases between. CDR1 SNHLY and CDR2 FYNNEI come from the germline V gene.

This clone has a handful of counts. V is TRBV18 and J is TRBJ2-2, with D possibly matching TRBD2 (5 bases). V was shortened by 5 bases and J by 4 bases, with 8 bases between the two germline ends. The CDR3 has 13 residues. Germline loops: CDR1 KGHSH, CDR2 LQKENI. The CDR3 sequence: CASSRESTGELFF. DNA for the CDR3: TGTGCCAGCTCAAGGGAGTCCACCGGGGAGCTGTTTTTT.

CDR3 nucleotides: TGTGCCAGCAGCTTAGGGGTTTGGACACTTGGTTTCTACGAGCAGTACTTC. Translated: CASSLGVWTLGFYEQYF. This sequence joins TRBV7-2 and TRBJ2-7, with a weak D call TRBD1 (5 bases). In germline, CDR1 is SGHTA, CDR2 FQGNSA. Trimming took 1 base from V and 3 from J, leaving 19 bases between them. The CDR3 is 17 amino acids.

This clone was seen more than once but under ten times. The chain joins TRBV6-6 to TRBJ1-2, with a tentative D call TRBD1 (6 bases). V was trimmed by 1 base and J by 5 bases, leaving 14 bases between them. This CDR3 comprises 15 residues. Per the germline V gene, CDR1 is MNHNY and CDR2 is SVGAGI (reference sequence). The CDR3 bases are TGTGCCAGCAGTTACTATAGCAGGGGTGGATATGGCTACACCTTC. Translated: CASSYYSRGGYGYTF.

J is TRBJ2-7 and V is TRBV11-3; no definite D call. CDR1 SGHNT and CDR2 YENEEA come from the germline V gene. V dropped 0 bases and J dropped 6 bases, with 6 bases sitting between them. The CDR3 contains 12 residues. CDR3 sequence (DNA): TGTGCCAGCAGCTTAGATAGTCGCGAGCAGTACTTC. This encodes CASSLDSREQYF.

This clone was seen only a few times. The chain combines TRBV7-2 with TRBJ2-7, with 10 bases identical to TRBD1. From germline, CDR1 is SGHTA and CDR2 FQGNSA. J was trimmed by 1 base and V by 5 bases; bases with no gene match: 8. The CDR3 runs 16 residues. This CDR3 reads CASSHRDRGWSYEQYF. In DNA form, the CDR3 reads TGTGCCAGCAGCCATAGGGACAGGGGATGGTCCTACGAGCAGTACTTC. The variable domain in full, with the rest retrieved from reference TRBV7-2 and TRBJ2-7, is GAGVSQSPSNKVTEKGKDVELRCDPISGHTALYWYRQSLGQGLEFLIYFQGNSAPDKSGLPSDRFSAERTGGSVSTLTIQRTQQEDSAVYLCASSHRDRGWSYEQYFGPGTRLTVT.

Only a few counts were recorded for this clone. This chain connects TRBV4-1 to TRBJ2-3, with 9 nucleotides matching TRBD1. The V segment lost 4 bases and the J segment 1 base; nucleotides outside the gene matches: 6. Looked up from germline, CDR1 is MGHRA and CDR2 is YSYEKL. The CDR3 contains 16 residues. Here the CDR3 reads CASSRDGQGRTDTQYF. CDR3 DNA: TGCGCCAGCAGCCGGGATGGACAGGGGCGCACAGATACGCAGTATTTT.

This clone was recorded a few times. The rearrangement links TRBV6-5 to TRBJ1-6; tentatively, D is TRBD1 (6 bases). V gave up 4 bases and J gave up 5 bases, with 12 bases separating them. Germline CDR1 is MNHEY and CDR2 is SVGAGI. The CDR3 contains 15 residues. CDR3 residues: CASSFTGKNNSPLHF. CDR3 DNA: TGTGCCAGCAGTTTCACAGGGAAGAATAATTCACCCCTCCACTTT.

In its sample, this clone was seen a few times. The chain combines TRBV7-9 with TRBJ1-1, with a possible D match to TRBD1 (5 bases). CDR1 is SEHNR and CDR2 is FQNEAQ in the germline V gene (reference sequence). The CDR3 runs to 13 residues. Trimming pared 3 bases from V and 5 bases from J, leaving 10 bases between. In nucleotides, the CDR3 is TGTGCCAGCAGCTTCGGGGGGGGTACTGAAGCTTTCTTT. This codes for CASSFGGGTEAFF.

This clone was seen a few times. The chain joins TRBV12-5 to TRBJ2-2; 8 bases line up with TRBD1. This CDR3 region has 17 residues. Germline-derived CDR1 and CDR2 are LGHNT and FRNRAP. The V segment lost 1 base and the J segment 5 bases; nucleotides outside the gene matches: 9. The DNA of the CDR3 is TGTGCTAGTGGTTTGGGATTCAGGGGGCGCGGGACCGGGGAGCTGTTTTTT. It translates to CASGLGFRGRGTGELFF.

This clone was seen a handful of times. The chain has TRBV18 and TRBJ2-7, with 7 bases lining up with TRBD1. Trimming removed 2 bases from V and 1 base from J; junction bases left unmatched: 8. From germline, CDR1 is KGHSH and CDR2 LQKENI. This CDR3 is 16 amino acids long. The CDR3 nucleotides read TGTGCCAGCTCACCAAACGACAGGGCCTCATCCTACGAGCAGTACTTC. Residues: CASSPNDRASSYEQYF.

The chain recombines TRBV5-4 with TRBJ1-1; D is unresolved. CDR1 and CDR2 from the germline V gene are SGHNT and YYREEE (reference sequence). Trimming took 4 bases from V and 5 from J, leaving 15 bases between them. This CDR3 region has 14 residues. DNA for the CDR3: TGTGCCAGCAGCGCTACTATACAAGGAACTGAAGCTTTCTTT. Protein product: CASSATIQGTEAFF.

The chain employs TRBV30 and TRBJ1-4; D gene ambiguous. Germline values: CDR1 GTSNPN, CDR2 SVGIG (reference sequence). Deletions cut 0 bases from V and 8 bases from J, with 13 bases between. This CDR3 region has 14 residues. CDR3 in amino acids: CAWSVLRLTEKLFF. For the CDR3, the DNA is TGTGCCTGGAGTGTACTGAGACTAACAGAAAAACTGTTTTTT.

The rearrangement links TRBV4-3 to TRBJ1-5; 9 positions agree with TRBD1. The CDR3 totals 16 residues. V was pared by 0 bases and J by 7 bases, with 7 bases of the junction left unmatched. Germline V gene sequence: CDR1 LGHNA, CDR2 YSLEER. CDR3 DNA sequence: TGCGCCAGCAGCCAAGATTGGAGACAGGGGGGACAGCCCCAGCATTTT. Its translation is CASSQDWRQGGQPQHF.

In this sample, this clone turned up a few times. The chain uses TRBV5-5 and TRBJ2-3; 12 bases are shared with TRBD2. CDR1 and CDR2 (germline): SGHKS, YYEKEE (reference sequence). The length of the CDR3 is 16 residues. V lost 0 bases and J lost 1; bases outside the gene matches: 0. Here the CDR3 DNA reads TGTGCCAGCAGCTTGGGACTAGCGGGAGGCACAGATACGCAGTATTTT. Its protein product is CASSLGLAGGTDTQYF.

The chain is built from TRBV6-5 and TRBJ1-2; 10 positions agree with TRBD1. Looked up from germline, CDR1 is MNHEY and CDR2 is SVGAGI. Unmatched junction bases numbered 8, after V lost 4 bases and J lost 6 bases. The CDR3 has 15 amino acids. CDR3: CASSSLGQGRDGYTF. CDR3 DNA sequence: TGTGCCAGCAGTTCCTTGGGACAGGGGAGGGATGGCTACACCTTC.